The TCR beta chain under discussion was sequenced for a study of low-dose radiotherapy and immunotherapy resistance in tumors (dated by TCRdb to 2021 to 2024). At the level of the whole study: In Cohort 1, 0.5 Gy per fraction was delivered every 2 weeks, and a total PTV dose of 6.5 Gy was prescribed. Patients in Cohort 2 were given 1 Gy per fraction every two weeks, for a total of 13 Gy across 26 weeks. Patients were given nivolumab as a 240 mg flat dose every two weeks and ipilimumab at 1 mg/kg every six weeks, with both drugs delivered intravenously. Cyclophosphamide 200 mg/m2 was given intravenously every two weeks, one day before each radiation and immunotherapy administration. Aspirin 300 mg was taken orally once daily by patients for four cycles, starting on cycle 1 day 1. The trial did not randomize participants into treatment groups. Eight patients were included in the translational analysis: three from the first dose cohort and the first five from the second dose cohort.

Data came from an Illumina HiSeq 2500. First-strand cDNA was synthesized with Superscript III and a set of TRAV- and TRBV-specific primers, covering both TCRalpha and TCRbeta chains. TCRs were amplified with Phusion for 20 PCR cycles, with a constant-region primer paired with the adapter attached to the V primers. Isolated mRNA was amplified with the MessageAmp II aRNA Amplification Kit, using a roughly 17-hour in vitro transcription at 37°C. The Dynabeads mRNA DIRECT Purification Kit was used to isolate the mRNA for TCR sequencing. Indexed Illumina adapters were added in a second Phusion PCR of 25 cycles, after which AMPure XP beads were used to purify the products. The original pipeline was this. Custom Perl scripts were used to pool TCR sequences that encoded the same protein, to remove out-of-frame sequences, and to calculate the abundance of each clonotype. The analysis excluded TCR sequences that were supported by just one read. Shannon entropy, Gini index, clonality, richness, and the frequency of TCRs shared between repertoires were included as repertoire metrics. TCRdb reran the public reads through fastp at Q25 and MiXCR, keeping productive beta chains. All rows with the same CDR3 protein become a single entry with the most common DNA and genes. The V and J calls and clone size come from TCRdb's table, not from the authors' own analysis. The sample profile shows tens of thousands of distinct CDR3 sequences; approximately 22% of them were found once. The ten largest clones take up around 13% of the sample.

This clonotype has ten or more counts. Its antigen has not been determined. Base-call qualities are not available, and no considerably larger clone is one nucleotide away. The sample's time point label, decoded: after trial treatment. The label giving this sample's treatment or condition can be read as: LDRT plus nivolumab, ipilimumab, low-dose cyclophosphamide and aspirin (RACIN trial). Donors were enrolled in RACIN, a single-arm phase I dose-escalation trial combining nivolumab, ipilimumab, aspirin, low-dose cyclophosphamide and low-dose radiotherapy. Patients with advanced, TIL-negative solid tumors were considered eligible. The germline ends are 12 bases apart after V is trimmed by 6 bases and J by 0 bases. There are 14 amino acids in the CDR3, from cysteine to phenylalanine inclusive. Of the read, only the CDR3 DNA is kept; its 42 bases are in frame from base 1.

The sequence links TRBV12-3 or TRBV12-4 to TRBJ2-7; the D region possibly corresponds to TRBD2 (5 bases align). The origin of this receptor is a female donor with ovarian cancer. The input for sequencing was PBMCs, taken after low-dose radiotherapy plus immunotherapy. CDR3 reads: CASSQRRSSYEQYF. At the DNA level, the sequence is TGTGCCAGCAGCCAGAGGAGGAGCTCCTACGAGCAGTACTTC.